Here is one T cell receptor (beta chain) with its context. Its antigen is unknown. The assay was immunoSEQ multiplex PCR, and TCRdb's table has in-frame clones only and misses some. The sample holds approximately 91,000 clones, around four fifths seen once. This sample was taken from a study of lymphopenia after photon versus proton radiotherapy. Study-wide findings and caveats: Better survival with proton therapy was suggested as possible, not demonstrated. Photon-treated patients lost naive T cells and TCR diversity; proton-treated stayed stable.

The CDR3 length is 15 residues. The V gene's germline CDR1 is KGHSH and CDR2 LQKENI. V dropped 3 bases and J dropped 2; count of bases not matched to a gene: 5. The sample in question was peripheral blood, obtained from a patient treated with proton-based radiotherapy. The chain has TRBV18 and TRBJ2-3, with 7 bases identical to TRBD1. The receptor was isolated from a man between 60 and 70 years old with pancreatic cancer. The CDR3: CASSPLGTATDTQYF. In DNA form, the CDR3 reads TGTGCCAGCTCACCTCTCGGGACAGCCACAGATACGCAGTATTTT.